This T cell receptor beta chain was obtained from a study of cytomegalovirus exposure and HLA in healthy donors (dated by TCRdb to about 2017). As for the study more broadly: According to a later analysis, one platform produced both the roughly 120 validation repertoires and the 620 or so repertoires of the first cohort. The study was designed to test whether signatures of past pathogen exposure could be identified by cataloging public T cell receptors. A separate validation cohort of roughly 130 different subjects was used in addition to the approximately 670-subject first cohort. The study combined high-throughput TCR immunosequencing, statistical association of individual TCRs with disease status, and machine learning to predict cytomegalovirus infection status. Results and caveats for the whole study, not just this receptor: The validation cohort had no HLA typing available for a later analysis, so co-occurrence within that cohort was assessed over all 120 or so repertoires. In vitro tests confirmed that a few of the cytomegalovirus-associated TCR beta chains recognize cytomegalovirus antigens. While some public TCRs were present in many individuals, most TCR sequences turned up only very rarely across donors. In the study, 150 to 200 TCR beta chains were listed as associated with cytomegalovirus. The authors suggested that the approach could potentially be extended to other disease states and immunological phenotypes. In a later analysis, TCRs clustered in the first cohort were found to also tend to co-occur in the approximately 120 validation repertoires, with 90% to 95% of cluster scores above 0. In both the original and validation cohorts, the classifier was reported to diagnose cytomegalovirus status with high specificity and sensitivity.

The donors belonged to the validation cohort of about 120 subjects, which was separate from the approximately 700-subject first cohort. The library came from the immunoSEQ multiplex PCR assay. The authors processed their data as follows. A statistical classification framework was developed to diagnose cytomegalovirus status using the catalog of TCR beta chain sequences. The clones in this table, taken by TCRdb from immuneACCESS, are in-frame only. Not every clone is retained; where verified, under half of the shortfall comes from an unresolved V gene, and the cause of the rest is unknown. From that table come the V and J calls and clone size; the DNA was used to work out D and trimming. This sample holds over 150,000 clones; 86% were observed only once. The ten most abundant clones make up about 6% of the sample. CDR1 and CDR2 are read off the germline V gene as SGHRS and YFSETQ. Including the terminal cysteine and phenylalanine, the CDR3 comprises 16 residues. Only CDR3 DNA remains: 48 bases, in frame from the first base. Deletion took 4 bases off V and 0 bases off J, with a span of 15 bases between the germline ends.

As regards this clone: The specificity of this receptor is unknown. The sample holds no much larger clone one base away, and base qualities are not on file.

The sequenced sample was PBMCs. The receptor's source is a young woman in good health and CMV-seronegative. The sequence links TRBV5-1 to TRBJ2-3; TRBD2 could be the D gene, as 6 bases match. In nucleotides, the sequence is TGCGCCAGCAGCCCCCCTAGCGAAACTAGCACAGATACGCAGTATTTT. Its protein reads: CASSPPSETSTDTQYF.